Below, one TCR beta chain is given with its context. Sequencing was performed with immunoSEQ multiplex PCR; in TCRdb, only in-frame clones are kept and a portion is missing. The sample has approximately 70,000 clones; about 95% are singletons. Germline V gene sequence: CDR1 GTSNPN, CDR2 SVGIG (reference sequence). This CDR3 is 13 amino acids long. Trimming took 4 bases from V and 7 from J, leaving 11 bases between them. The record originates from a study of technical replicates of blood from a handful of donors. The V and J genes are TRBV30 and TRBJ1-6; no clear D. This TCR was sampled from a human donor in good health. Sequencing input: T cells isolated from PBMCs. The CDR3 coding sequence is TGTGCCTGGATAAGGCCGGGAAATTCACCCCTCCACTTT. It translates to CAWIRPGNSPLHF.